Listed below are T cell receptor beta chains from one sample, sequenced in a study of liver allograft versus peripheral blood T cells. MiXCR, run by TCRdb on the reads, gives a single entry per CDR3 protein. Of fewer than 15,000 distinct CDR3 sequences in the sample, around 20% are singletons; the top ten hold 2% to 2.5%. These receptors came from a human patient who had a liver transplant. Among the T cells, some may be from the graft donor. CDR3s include the opening cysteine and the closing phenylalanine or tryptophan. Each record gives: V gene, J gene, clone size, D gene, CDR3 DNA, CDR3 protein. D genes are given only for firm matches. Rows may omit the clone size; those that give it use once, few, many or a size class.

TRBV19	TRBJ1-5	medium-sized	NA	TGTGCCAGTAGTAGAGGACGGGTTAGCAATCAGCCCCAGCATTTT	CASSRGRVSNQPQHF
TRBV29-1	TRBJ2-1	medium-sized	NA	TGCAGCGTTGCGTCACCGCGGGTAGGCAATGAGCAGTTCTTC	CSVASPRVGNEQFF
TRBV10-3	TRBJ1-5	medium-sized	NA	TGTGCCATCAGTGATTCGAACAGGTCTAATCAGCCCCAGCATTTT	CAISDSNRSNQPQHF
TRBV12-5	TRBJ2-3	few	NA	TGTGCTAGTGCTCAAACCAGCGGTACGCAGTATTTT	CASAQTSGTQYF
TRBV20-1	TRBJ2-3	NA	TRBD1	TGCAGTGCTAGAAGGGGACAGGGGACAGATACGCAGTATTTT	CSARRGQGTDTQYF
TRBV6-1	TRBJ2-7	NA	NA	TGTGCCGTTGGAGTAGCTCCTTACCATCCCCCCTACGAGCAGTACTTC	CAVGVAPYHPPYEQYF
TRBV7-2	TRBJ1-2	medium-sized	TRBD1	TGTGCCAGCAGACCCTGGGACAGGGGCGAAATAAGCGACTACACCTTC	CASRPWDRGEISDYTF
TRBV6-2/TRBV6-3	TRBJ2-1	NA	TRBD1	TGTGCCAGCAGTTACGCAGGGGGCAGGGATGAGCAGTTCTTC	CASSYAGGRDEQFF
TRBV27	TRBJ2-2	many	NA	TGTGCCAGCAGTTTAAGAGGAGTGAACACCGGGGAGCTGTTTTTT	CASSLRGVNTGELFF
TRBV14	TRBJ2-1	NA	TRBD1	TGTGTCAGCAGCCAAGCGACAGGGATACCCTACAATGAGCAGTTCTTC	CVSSQATGIPYNEQFF
TRBV7-2	TRBJ2-1	NA	TRBD1	TGTGCCAGCAGCTCCTCGGGACAGGGTAAGGGGGTGCAGTTCTTC	CASSSSGQGKGVQFF
TRBV12-3/TRBV12-4	TRBJ2-5	NA	TRBD1	TGTGCCAGCAGTTCCAGGACAGGGGCCCAAGAGACCCAGTACTTC	CASSSRTGAQETQYF
TRBV7-9	TRBJ2-3	NA	NA	TGTGCCAGCAGCTTAGGGGGGACTGTCGCTAGCACAGATACGCAGTATTTT	CASSLGGTVASTDTQYF
TRBV28	TRBJ2-5	few	NA	TGTGCCAGCAACTCAGACACCTACCTCCAAGAGACCCAGTACTTC	CASNSDTYLQETQYF
TRBV27	TRBJ1-5	NA	NA	TGTGCCAGCAGTTTATCTGGGGGCAATCAGCCCCAGCATTTT	CASSLSGGNQPQHF